This T cell receptor (beta chain) was captured in a study of OX40 agonist ivuxolimab in advanced cancers. The V gene's germline CDR1 is MDHEN and CDR2 SYDVKM. This CDR3 is 13 amino acids long. V was cut by 3 bases and J by 10 bases, with 13 bases left in between. Profiled with immunoSEQ multiplex PCR; TCRdb holds only in-frame clones, not every one. This sample carries about 26,000 clones, around 85% of them seen once, and the ten largest clones take about 37%. The chain has TRBV28 and TRBJ2-1; D gene ambiguous. Sequencing used CD4+ or CD8+ T cells sorted from blood, obtained in a trial of the OX40 agonist ivuxolimab. This sequence originates from an adult with an advanced solid tumor such as melanoma, head and neck, liver or kidney cancer. The CDR3 sequence is CASSFGRRGEQFF. Here the CDR3 DNA reads TGTGCCAGCAGTTTCGGTAGACGAGGCGAGCAGTTCTTC.